The TCR beta chain described here comes from a study of blood T cell repertoires in COVID-19. Study summary: PBMCs, B-cell-depleted T cells, or T cells provided the cDNA or gDNA that made up the material.

V lost 3 bases, J lost 7 bases, and 12 bases lay in between. The length of the CDR3 is 14 residues. Per the germline V gene, CDR1 is SGHVS and CDR2 is FNYEAQ. In the original processing: Nucleated cell number was recorded as an estimate derived from reference gene primer amplification. The method was immunoSEQ multiplex PCR; TCRdb's version includes in-frame clones alone and lacks a portion of them. The V and J calls and the clone size are those of that table, but D and trimming were determined from the DNA. Of over 65,000 clones detected, around 90% appear once; the ten largest clones hold 6.9%. This chain uses TRBV7-6 with TRBJ1-4; D may be TRBD1 (5 bases). The sequence came from a human donor in a cohort sampled during active COVID-19. Specimen: peripheral blood. The CDR3 bases are TGTGCCAGCAGCTTTACCAGGGCTAGTGAAAAACTGTTTTTT. It encodes CASSFTRASEKLFF.